This T cell receptor (beta chain) comes out of a study of PD-1 blockade in classical Hodgkin lymphoma. Time point defined: cycle 4 day 1 (C4D1), after less than seven weeks of nivolumab. All trial patients relapsed after autologous stem cell transplantation. Responses achieved at best were complete response, partial response or progressive disease. Regarding this clone: Its matching antigen is unknown.

The protocol was immunoSEQ multiplex PCR, while the TCRdb copy is restricted to in-frame clones and leaves out a portion. The sample carries over 70,000 clones, approximately 90% recorded once. Broader study findings: A significant rise in TCR diversity was seen by C4D1 for CD4+ cells but not for CD8+ cells. Partial responders and progressors had significantly lower baseline TCR diversity.

Trimming removed 10 bases from V and 4 bases from J; junction bases left unmatched: 10. The germline gives CDR1 SGDLS, CDR2 YYNGEE. This CDR3 is 14 amino acids long. The sequencing here drew on peripheral blood mononuclear cells (PBMCs), taken before the fourth cycle of nivolumab. The chain combines TRBV9 with TRBJ2-3, with TRBD2 matching over 9 bases. This TCR was recovered from a human donor with classical Hodgkin lymphoma. In nucleotides, the CDR3 is TGTGCCCGCGGGCGGGGGGGCTTGTCAGATACGCAGTATTTT. Translating gives CARGRGGLSDTQYF.